Below, 7 T cell receptor beta chains from the same sample are listed, as sequenced in a study of response to subunit inactivated influenza vaccine. In TCRdb, the RT-PCR reads were re-called with MiXCR into one record per CDR3 protein. The sample lists some 520,000 distinct CDR3 sequences, approximately 15% seen once, with roughly 3% in the top ten. The source material was CD4+ T cells sorted from PBMCs, sampled 23 months after vaccination. The receptors were gathered from a man between 50 and 69 years old who received an inactivated influenza vaccine.

To note about this clonotype: The junction does not match germline at one end; this may be a read error. The chain carries TRBV3-1 and TRBJ2-1; D is unclear. The CDR3 is made up of 13 amino acids. From germline, CDR1 is LGHDT and CDR2 YNNKEL (reference sequence). Here the CDR3 reads CASSQDKRNEQFF. In DNA, the CDR3 is TGTGCCAGCAGCCAAGATAAGCGCAATGAGCAGTTCTTT.

The rearrangement uses TRBV4-3 and TRBJ1-2; D is unclear. This CDR3 comprises 15 residues. The germline V gene has CDR1 LGHNA and CDR2 YSLEER. Trimming removed 0 bases at V and 8 bases at J, with 16 bases between. CDR3 DNA: TGCGCCAGCAGCCAAGACAAAACGACGCCGAGGGGCTACACCTTC. Its translation is CASSQDKTTPRGYTF.

In nucleotides, the CDR3 is TGTGCCACCAGAACCGGGACAGGGGATTGGTCCGGAAACACCATATATTTT. It yields the protein CATRTGTGDWSGNTIYF. V and J are TRBV12-3 or TRBV12-4 and TRBJ1-3, with TRBD1 matching over 10 bases. The CDR3 consists of 17 residues. V shed 10 bases and J 4 bases; nucleotides not matched to a gene: 16.

There are many counts of this clonotype. The gene calls are TRBV5-1 and TRBJ1-5, with TRBD1 as a possible D gene (6 bases). The length of the CDR3 is 17 residues. Germline CDR1 reads SGHRS; CDR2 reads YFSETQ. V was shortened by 0 bases and J by 6 bases, with 19 bases between the two germline ends. The CDR3 loop is CASSLGDQGIGSQPQHF. For the CDR3, the DNA is TGCGCCAGCAGCTTGGGAGATCAGGGGATTGGAAGTCAGCCCCAGCATTTT. Variable domain in full (rest from reference TRBV5-1 and TRBJ1-5): KAGVTQTPRYLIKTRGQQVTLSCSPISGHRSVSWYQQTPGQGLQFLFEYFSETQRNKGNFPGRFSGRQFSNSRSEMNVSTLELGDSALYLCASSLGDQGIGSQPQHFGDGTRLSIL.

This clonotype came up a few times. V usage is TRBV12-3 or TRBV12-4 and J usage is TRBJ1-3; D might be TRBD1 (6 bases). Trimming removed 10 bases from V and 0 bases from J, with 19 bases in between. The CDR3 covers 16 residues. The CDR3 is CAIRGPDVISGNTIYF. In DNA form, the CDR3 reads TGTGCCATCAGGGGTCCGGACGTTATCTCTGGAAACACCATATATTTT.

V gene TRBV5-6 combines with J gene TRBJ2-3; a weak D match, TRBD1 (6 bases). CDR1 is SGHDT and CDR2 is YYEEEE in the germline V gene. Trimming shortened V by 1 base and J by 2 bases, and 11 bases separated the two germline ends. This CDR3 has 15 residues. CDR3 residues: CASSLRQGHTDTQYF. The CDR3 DNA sequence: TGTGCCAGCAGCTTGAGGCAGGGACACACAGATACGCAGTATTTT. The variable domain in full, with the rest retrieved from reference TRBV5-6 and TRBJ2-3, is DAGVTQSPTHLIKTRGQQVTLRCSPKSGHDTVSWYQQALGQGPQFIFQYYEEEERQRGNFPDRFSGHQFPNYSSELNVNALLLGDSALYLCASSLRQGHTDTQYFGPGTRLTVL.

The table lists this clonotype with a few counts. This chain uses TRBV20-1 with TRBJ1-5; perhaps TRBD1 as D (5 bases). Germline assignment: CDR1 DFQATT and CDR2 SNEGSKA (reference sequence). This CDR3 region has 13 residues. V was cut by 7 bases and J by 4 bases, with 14 bases left in between. CDR3 amino acids: CSVRGPGNQPQHF. The CDR3 nucleotides read TGCAGTGTCCGTGGACCAGGGAATCAGCCCCAGCATTTT.